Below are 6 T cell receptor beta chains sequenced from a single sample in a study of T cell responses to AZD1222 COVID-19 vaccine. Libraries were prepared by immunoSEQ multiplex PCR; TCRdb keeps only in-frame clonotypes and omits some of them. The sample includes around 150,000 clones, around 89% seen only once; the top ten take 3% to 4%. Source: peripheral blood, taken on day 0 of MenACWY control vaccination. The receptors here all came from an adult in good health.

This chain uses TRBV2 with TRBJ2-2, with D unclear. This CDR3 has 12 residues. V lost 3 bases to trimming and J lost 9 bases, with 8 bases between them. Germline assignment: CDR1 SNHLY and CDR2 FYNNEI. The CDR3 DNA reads TGTGCCAGCAGTGATGGGCCCCGGGAGCTGTTTTTT. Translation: CASSDGPRELFF.

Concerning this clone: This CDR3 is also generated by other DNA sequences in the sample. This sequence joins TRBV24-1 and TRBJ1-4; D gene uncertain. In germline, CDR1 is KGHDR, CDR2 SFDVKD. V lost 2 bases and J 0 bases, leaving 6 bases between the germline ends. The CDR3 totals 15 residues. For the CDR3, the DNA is TGTGCCACCAGTGATTCGGGAGCAACTAATGAAAAACTGTTTTTT. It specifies CATSDSGATNEKLFF.

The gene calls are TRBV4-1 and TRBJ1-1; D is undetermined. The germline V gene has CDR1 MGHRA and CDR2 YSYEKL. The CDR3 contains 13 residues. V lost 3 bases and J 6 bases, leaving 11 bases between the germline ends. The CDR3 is CASSHLEDAEAFF. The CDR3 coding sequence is TGCGCCAGCAGCCACTTAGAAGACGCTGAAGCTTTCTTT.

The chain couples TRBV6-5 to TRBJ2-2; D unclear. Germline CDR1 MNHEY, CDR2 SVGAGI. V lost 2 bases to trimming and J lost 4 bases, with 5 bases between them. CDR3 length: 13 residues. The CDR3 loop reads CASSYGGTGELFF. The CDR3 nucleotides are TGTGCCAGCAGTTACGGCGGCACCGGGGAGCTGTTTTTT.

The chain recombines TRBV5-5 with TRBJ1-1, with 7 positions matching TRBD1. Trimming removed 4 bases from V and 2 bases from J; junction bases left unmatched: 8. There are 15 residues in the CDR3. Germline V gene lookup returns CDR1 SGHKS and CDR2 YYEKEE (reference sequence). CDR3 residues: CASSLAGQPNTEAFF. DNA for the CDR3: TGTGCCAGCAGCCTTGCGGGACAGCCTAACACTGAAGCTTTCTTT. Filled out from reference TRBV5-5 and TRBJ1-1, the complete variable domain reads DAGVTQSPTHLIKTRGQQVTLRCSPISGHKSVSWYQQVLGQGPQFIFQYYEKEERGRGNFPDRFSARQFPNYSSELNVNALLLGDSALYLCASSLAGQPNTEAFFGQGTRLTVV.

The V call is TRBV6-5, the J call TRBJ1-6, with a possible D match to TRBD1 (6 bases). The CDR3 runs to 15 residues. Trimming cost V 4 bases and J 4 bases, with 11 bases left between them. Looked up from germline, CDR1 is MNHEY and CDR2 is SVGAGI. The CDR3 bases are TGTGCCAGCAGTTCGGACAGTAGTTATAATTCACCCCTCCACTTT. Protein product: CASSSDSSYNSPLHF.